This T cell receptor beta chain stems from a study of CXCR3-negative and CXCR3-positive naive CD8 T cells. From germline, CDR1 is SGHTA and CDR2 FQGNSA. The CDR3 length is 15 residues. Carrying UMI labels, the TRB cDNA libraries were prepared through 5' RACE. One entry per CDR3 protein, without DNA, is what TCRdb gives after re-calling the 5' RACE reads. This sample's table reports some 100,000 distinct CDR3 sequences. With regard to this clonotype: Its antigen is not identified.

Study-wide results and limits: Naive subsets were similarly diverse, while memory CD8+ repertoires were much less diverse. The study found CXCR3 expression partially decreased after cryopreservation and ran most assays on fresh PBMCs. CXCR3-positive naive cells carried more hydrophobic TRB CDR3s than CXCR3-negative naive cells did. Naive subsets did not differ in surface CD5, and TRB CDR3 properties served to infer TCR strength.

Identification of naive CD8+ T cells rested on CD45RO-CCR7+CD27+CD95- status. The rearrangement joins TRBV7-2 to TRBJ2-7. The sequenced sample was naive CXCR3+ CD8+ T cells from blood. Subset specified: CD45RO-CCR7+CD27+CD95- naive CD8+ T cells expressing CXCR3 (TNR3+). This TCR came from a human donor in good health. Some clones in this sample may be carry-over from other donors' samples. CDR3 region: CASSFFVGGAYEQYF.